This T cell receptor (beta chain) was found in a study of T cell responses to AZD1222 COVID-19 vaccine. Whole-study findings and limits: AZD1222 recipients seropositive at baseline numbered only six. Spike-specific TCR breadth and depth grew following two AZD1222 doses.

Measured with immunoSEQ multiplex PCR; TCRdb has only the in-frame clones, and not every one. The sample has some 110,000 clones, less than 90% seen once. V lost 0 bases and J lost 5, with 7 bases in between. Per germline, CDR1 MNHEY and CDR2 SVGAGI. The CDR3 runs 13 residues. A remark on this clone: As yet, its antigen is unknown.

This sample comprised peripheral blood, obtained on day 0 of AZD1222 vaccination. The TCR comes from an adult in good health. J is TRBJ1-2 and V is TRBV6-5, with TRBD1 as a possible D gene (5 bases). In DNA form, the CDR3 reads TGTGCCAGCAGTTACTCGGGGGAGTATGGCTACACCTTC. Amino acids: CASSYSGEYGYTF.